Shown below are 26 T cell receptor beta chains from a single sample sequenced in a study of blood T cell repertoires in COVID-19. Generated by immunoSEQ multiplex PCR, the TCRdb table keeps only in-frame clones and is missing some. The table lists some 30,000 clones, 87% of them singletons. Source material: peripheral blood. The receptors come from a man in his fifties or sixties with active or convalescent COVID-19.

The chain couples TRBV21-1 to TRBJ2-7; the table assigns TRBD2, which was not confirmed against the DNA. TRBV21-1 is a documented pseudogene. CDR3 length: 14 amino acids. The CDR3 DNA follows: TGTGCCAGCAGCAAAGAAACGAGCTCCTACGAGCAGTACTTC. Its protein product is CASSKETSSYEQYF.

CDR3 in amino acids: CASSLDQGANTEAFF. The CDR3 DNA reads as TGCGCCAGCAGCTTGGATCAGGGGGCGAACACTGAAGCTTTCTTT. The gene calls are TRBV5-1 and TRBJ1-1; 8 bases align to TRBD1. Trimming cost V 0 bases and J 1 base; bases outside gene matches: 2. Germline V gene lookup returns CDR1 SGHRS and CDR2 YFSETQ. This CDR3 contains 15 residues.

The chain combines TRBV5-5 with TRBJ1-4, with 7 bases identical to TRBD1. From germline, CDR1 is SGHKS and CDR2 YYEKEE (reference sequence). This CDR3 region has 15 residues. V dropped 0 bases and J dropped 8; count of bases not matched to a gene: 7. The CDR3 loop is CASSLARGGTEKLFF. CDR3 DNA sequence: TGTGCCAGCAGCTTGGCCAGAGGGGGCACGGAAAAACTGTTTTTT.

The chain has TRBV5-1 and TRBJ2-7; 7 bases agree with TRBD1. In germline, CDR1 is SGHRS, CDR2 YFSETQ. V dropped 2 bases and J dropped 4; count of bases not matched to a gene: 6. The CDR3 contains 14 residues. CDR3 region: CASSFGDSGYEQYF. The CDR3 region has the DNA TGCGCCAGCAGCTTCGGGGACAGTGGATACGAGCAGTACTTC.

This sequence joins TRBV6-2 or TRBV6-3 and TRBJ2-7; tentative D call: TRBD2 (6 bases). This CDR3 has 16 amino acids. The V gene's germline CDR1 is MNHEY and CDR2 SVGEGT. V gave up 2 bases and J gave up 3 bases, with 17 bases separating them. The DNA of the CDR3 is TGTGCCAGCAGTTACCCGCATCCGAGCGGGTTCTACGAGCAGTACTTC. Translated, it gives CASSYPHPSGFYEQYF.

The J gene is TRBJ2-2, the V gene TRBV2; 8 bases align to TRBD1. This CDR3 spans 15 amino acids. Germline assignment: CDR1 SNHLY and CDR2 FYNNEI. With V trimmed by 1 base and J by 6 bases, 4 bases remained unmatched. The CDR3 loop reads CASSEVLQGAGELFF. For the CDR3, the DNA is TGTGCCAGCAGTGAAGTCCTACAGGGGGCCGGGGAGCTGTTTTTT.

The sample holds a few counts of this clone. The chain combines TRBV24-1 with TRBJ1-1; TRBD1 might be the D (5 bases). With 2 bases removed from V and 8 bases from J, the gap between germline ends came to 11 bases. Germline V gives CDR1 KGHDR, CDR2 SFDVKD. The CDR3 spans 13 residues. The CDR3 spells CATSDSVDSEAFF. CDR3 coding DNA: TGTGCCACCAGTGATTCCGTCGACAGCGAAGCTTTCTTT.

V usage is TRBV5-1 and J usage is TRBJ1-1; 7 bases are shared with TRBD1. Germline CDR1 and CDR2: SGHRS and YFSETQ. Trimming at V came to 4 bases and at J to 0 bases, leaving 12 bases not matched to a gene. CDR3 length: 17 amino acids. The CDR3 protein is CASSPRTGLSMNTEAFF. The CDR3 coding sequence is TGCGCCAGCAGCCCCAGGACAGGTTTGAGCATGAACACTGAAGCTTTCTTT.

The chain is built from TRBV4-3 and TRBJ1-4, with D possibly TRBD1 on 5 matching bases. The germline CDR1 and CDR2 sequences are LGHNA and YSLEER. V was clipped by 2 bases and J by 0 bases, with 10 bases between them. CDR3 length equals 16 residues. The DNA for the CDR3 is TGCGCCAGCAGCCAATCACGGGGGTCAACTAATGAAAAACTGTTTTTT. Its protein product is CASSQSRGSTNEKLFF.

The CDR3 DNA is TGTGCCAGCAGCTATAGGGGCGGGGACGGCAATCAGCCCCAGCATTTT. Its translation is CASSYRGGDGNQPQHF. The chain has TRBV7-2 and TRBJ1-5, with TRBD1 as a possible D gene (5 bases). The CDR3 runs to 16 residues. Germline lookup yields CDR1 SGHTA and CDR2 FQGNSA. The ends were cut back, 4 bases at V and 2 bases at J, with 15 bases in the middle. Based on the CDR3 plus reference TRBV7-2 and TRBJ1-5, the full variable domain is GAGVSQSPSNKVTEKGKDVELRCDPISGHTALYWYRQSLGQGLEFLIYFQGNSAPDKSGLPSDRFSAERTGGSVSTLTIQRTQQEDSAVYLCASSYRGGDGNQPQHFGDGTRLSIL.

The chain is built from TRBV27 and TRBJ2-3; 11 bases align to TRBD2. CDR3 size: 19 residues. Germline trimming cut 3 bases from V and 3 bases from J; bases unmatched to any gene: 14. The germline V gene encodes CDR1 MNHEY and CDR2 SMNVEV (reference sequence). The chain's CDR3 is CASSFYGALAGGRTDTQYF. CDR3 DNA sequence: TGTGCCAGCAGTTTCTATGGGGCTTTAGCGGGAGGGCGAACAGATACGCAGTATTTT.

In its sample, this clone was seen a few times. The CDR3 DNA sequence: TGTGCCAGCAGTACAAGACAGGGGACCCGGGGGGGCAATCAGCCCCAGCATTTT. Its translation is CASSTRQGTRGGNQPQHF. The rearrangement joins TRBV2 to TRBJ1-5, with 8 nucleotides matching TRBD1. The CDR3 runs to 18 residues. The junction had 14 bases not matched to a gene; V was cut back by 5 bases and J by 2 bases. Germline V gives CDR1 SNHLY, CDR2 FYNNEI.

The J gene is TRBJ2-7, the V gene TRBV7-2; the match to TRBD2 covers 12 bases. Germline-derived CDR1 and CDR2 are SGHTA and FQGNSA. There are 15 residues in the CDR3. V was clipped by 3 bases and J by 2 bases; unmatched bases: 2. CDR3 loop: CASSFRLAGAYEQYF. CDR3 in DNA: TGTGCCAGCAGCTTTCGACTAGCGGGAGCCTACGAGCAGTACTTC.

CDR3 sequence: CASSKRSKRVGSNQPQHF. CDR3 nucleotide sequence: TGTGCCAGCAGCAAAAGGAGTAAGAGGGTCGGAAGCAATCAGCCCCAGCATTTT. The chain has TRBV21-1 and TRBJ1-5. TRBV21-1 is classified as a pseudogene. This CDR3 has 18 residues.

J is TRBJ2-1 and V is TRBV9, with 11 bases fitting TRBD2. Germline CDR1 is SGDLS and CDR2 is YYNGEE. The CDR3 has 15 amino acids. The junction had 5 bases not matched to a gene; V was cut back by 3 bases and J by 6 bases. The CDR3 DNA sequence: TGTGCCAGCAGCGGGACTAGCGGGTACCTCAATGAGCAGTTCTTC. Translated: CASSGTSGYLNEQFF.

Written as DNA, the CDR3 is TGTGCCAGCAGCTTGGGGGGACATTCAACTAATGAAAAACTGTTTTTT. Translated: CASSLGGHSTNEKLFF. The V and J genes are TRBV5-6 and TRBJ1-4, with D possibly being TRBD1 (6 bases). CDR3 length: 16 residues. The V gene's germline CDR1 is SGHDT and CDR2 YYEEEE. The V end was cut by 0 bases, the J end by 0 bases, with 9 bases between.

This clone was counted a single time. The rearrangement uses TRBV6-5 and TRBJ2-7, with TRBD1 matching 9 bases. This CDR3 spans 14 amino acids. Germline V gene sequence: CDR1 MNHEY, CDR2 SVGAGI. Germline trimming cut 6 bases from V and 6 bases from J; bases unmatched to any gene: 9. The CDR3 bases are TGTGCCAGCAGCCCCCGGGACAGGGTAGGCGAGCAGTACTTC. Protein: CASSPRDRVGEQYF.

The rearrangement links TRBV9 to TRBJ2-1; tentatively, D is TRBD2 (6 bases). The germline CDR1 and CDR2 sequences are SGDLS and YYNGEE. This CDR3 region has 13 residues. The V and J ends lost 2 bases and 8 bases respectively, with 11 bases between them. CDR3 DNA: TGTGCCAGCAGCGTCGGGGACTCCTATGAGCAGTTCTTC. Its protein is CASSVGDSYEQFF.

The rearrangement links TRBV6-5 to TRBJ1-6; D perhaps matches TRBD1 (5 bases). The CDR3 consists of 13 residues. Germline lookup yields CDR1 MNHEY and CDR2 SVGAGI. V lost 5 bases and J lost 7, with 9 bases in between. Written as DNA, the CDR3 is TGTGCCAGCAGTCTGGGGCCAAATTCACCCCTCCACTTT. It codes for CASSLGPNSPLHF.

The gene calls are TRBV7-9 and TRBJ2-1; 9 nucleotides line up with TRBD2. With 5 bases clipped from V and 7 bases from J, the junction kept 12 bases outside the gene matches. This CDR3 is 16 amino acids long. Germline V CDR1 and CDR2: SEHNR, FQNEAQ (reference sequence). The CDR3 spells CASSPPPSGTPNEQFF. In nucleotides, the CDR3 is TGTGCCAGCAGCCCCCCCCCTAGCGGGACTCCAAATGAGCAGTTCTTC.

V and J are TRBV14 and TRBJ2-3; 10 bases are shared with TRBD2. With V trimmed by 3 bases and J by 1 base, 4 bases remained unmatched. This CDR3 region has 16 residues. Germline values: CDR1 SGHDN, CDR2 FVKESK. This chain's CDR3 is CASSHLAGVGTDTQYF. DNA for the CDR3: TGTGCCAGCAGCCATCTAGCGGGAGTGGGCACAGATACGCAGTATTTT.

The chain recombines TRBV29-1 with TRBJ2-7; 8 positions match TRBD2. V lost 2 bases to trimming and J lost 0 bases; unmatched junction nucleotides: 3. Germline lookup yields CDR1 SQVTM and CDR2 ANQGSEA. The CDR3 runs to 14 residues. Here the CDR3 DNA reads TGCAGCGTTGAAATAGCGGGGACCTCCTACGAGCAGTACTTC. Residues: CSVEIAGTSYEQYF.

This chain joins TRBV5-4 and TRBJ2-1, with 8 bases that match TRBD2. Per the germline V gene, CDR1 is SGHNT and CDR2 is YYREEE (reference sequence). There are 15 residues in the CDR3. Trimming cost V 4 bases and J 3 bases; bases outside gene matches: 6. The CDR3 region is CASSLSGSDYNEQFF. The CDR3 bases are TGTGCCAGCAGCCTAAGCGGGAGTGACTACAATGAGCAGTTCTTC.

V usage is TRBV19 and J usage is TRBJ2-1, with 13 bases lining up with TRBD2. CDR1 LNHDA and CDR2 SQIVND come from the germline V gene (reference sequence). The CDR3 runs to 16 residues. Unmatched junction bases numbered 3, after V lost 5 bases and J lost 2 bases. The CDR3 DNA follows: TGTGCCAGTAGTCCGGGACTAGCGGGGCCCTACAATGAGCAGTTCTTC. It is translated as CASSPGLAGPYNEQFF.

The DNA for the CDR3 is TGTGCCAGCAGTTTAGGGGCACCTACTTCCTACGAGCAGTACTTC. Residues: CASSLGAPTSYEQYF. The chain couples TRBV27 to TRBJ2-7; D perhaps matches TRBD1 (5 bases). The germline V gene encodes CDR1 MNHEY and CDR2 SMNVEV (reference sequence). V shed 2 bases and J shed 1 base, with 12 bases lying between them. The CDR3 has 15 amino acids.

The chain's CDR3 is CSASVRAIGSPLHF. CDR3 bases: TGCAGTGCTAGTGTCAGGGCTATAGGTTCACCCCTCCACTTT. The chain has TRBV20-1 and TRBJ1-6, with D possibly TRBD1 on 5 matching bases. In germline, CDR1 is DFQATT, CDR2 SNEGSKA (reference sequence). This CDR3 region has 14 residues. Trimming stripped 3 bases from V and 9 bases from J, with 15 bases between.